The clone carrying this TCR beta chain was picked up one time. This entry is derived from a study of blood T cell repertoires in COVID-19. Some clones are missing from TCRdb's copy, which holds only in-frame ones; the method was immunoSEQ multiplex PCR. This sample carries 45,000 or so clones, around 83% of them seen once, and the ten largest clones take more than 5%. The CDR3 totals 13 residues. Unmatched junction bases numbered 2, after V lost 3 bases and J lost 5 bases. Per the germline V gene, CDR1 is SGHRS and CDR2 is YFSETQ. The sequence derives from a man between 35 and 55 years old with active COVID-19. The rearrangement links TRBV5-1 to TRBJ1-1; 9 nucleotides align to TRBD1. The sample comprised peripheral blood. The CDR3 sequence is CASSSTGGTEAFF. The CDR3 DNA reads TGCGCCAGCAGCTCGACAGGGGGGACTGAAGCTTTCTTT. The full variable domain, rest sourced from reference TRBV5-1 and TRBJ1-1, is KAGVTQTPRYLIKTRGQQVTLSCSPISGHRSVSWYQQTPGQGLQFLFEYFSETQRNKGNFPGRFSGRQFSNSRSEMNVSTLELGDSALYLCASSSTGGTEAFFGQGTRLTVV.